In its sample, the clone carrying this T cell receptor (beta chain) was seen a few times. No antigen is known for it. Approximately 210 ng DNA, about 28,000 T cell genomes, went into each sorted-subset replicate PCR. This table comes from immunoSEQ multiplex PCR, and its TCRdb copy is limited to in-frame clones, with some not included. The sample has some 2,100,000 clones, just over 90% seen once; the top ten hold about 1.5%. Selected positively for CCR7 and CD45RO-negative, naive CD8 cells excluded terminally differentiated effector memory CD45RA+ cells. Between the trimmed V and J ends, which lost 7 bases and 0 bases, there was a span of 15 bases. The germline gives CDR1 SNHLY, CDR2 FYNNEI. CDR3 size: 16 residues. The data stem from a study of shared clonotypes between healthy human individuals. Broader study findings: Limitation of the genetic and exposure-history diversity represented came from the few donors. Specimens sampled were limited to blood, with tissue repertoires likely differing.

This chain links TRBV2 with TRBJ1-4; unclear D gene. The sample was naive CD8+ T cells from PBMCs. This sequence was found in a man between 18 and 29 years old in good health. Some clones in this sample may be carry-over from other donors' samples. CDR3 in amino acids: CASKSIQPSTNEKLFF. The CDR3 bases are TGTGCCAGCAAAAGTATCCAGCCCTCAACTAATGAAAAACTGTTTTTT.